These T cell receptor beta chains were read from a single sample in a study of cytomegalovirus exposure and HLA in healthy donors. Repertoires were generated with immunoSEQ multiplex PCR, while TCRdb's copy carries only in-frame clones and drops some. The sample has about 150,000 clones, about 60% seen once. What was sequenced was PBMCs. Every receptor here comes from a woman in her sixties in good health and CMV-seropositive. The CDR3 runs from the conserved cysteine through the conserved F or W. The D gene is left open where the match is weak. Part of the rows lack a size; the others show once, few, many or a class for expanded clones.

D gene	V gene	clone size	J gene	CDR3 protein	CDR3 DNA
TRBD2	TRBV28	NA	TRBJ2-1	CASSSSSGIYNEQFF	TGTGCCAGCAGCTCCTCTAGCGGGATATACAATGAGCAGTTCTTC
TRBD2	TRBV7-9	once	TRBJ2-1	CASSSLAGVEQFF	TGTGCCAGCAGCTCTCTAGCGGGAGTGGAGCAGTTCTTC
TRBD1	TRBV27	few	TRBJ1-1	CASSSRTGGVEAFF	TGTGCCAGCAGTTCAAGGACAGGGGGTGTGGAAGCTTTCTTT
NA	TRBV5-4	NA	TRBJ1-3	CASSPEGVGNTIYF	TGTGCCAGCAGCCCTGAGGGAGTTGGAAACACCATATATTTT
TRBD2	TRBV11-2	once	TRBJ2-3	CASSLEAGLAGEGTDTQYF	TGTGCCAGCAGCCTGGAGGCGGGACTAGCGGGAGAAGGCACAGATACGCAGTATTTT
NA	TRBV9	NA	TRBJ1-1	CASSVKVGAEAFF	TGTGCCAGCAGCGTAAAGGTAGGGGCTGAAGCTTTCTTT
NA	TRBV27	few	TRBJ1-1	CASSFRGNTEAFF	TGTGCCAGCAGTTTCAGGGGGAACACTGAAGCTTTCTTT
TRBD1	TRBV2	NA	TRBJ1-2	CASTKEGQGGLGYTF	TGTGCCAGCACGAAAGAGGGACAGGGAGGGCTGGGCTACACCTTC
TRBD1	TRBV7-9	NA	TRBJ2-7	CASSPDRDRASYEQYF	TGTGCCAGCAGCCCAGACCGGGACAGGGCATCCTACGAGCAGTACTTC
NA	TRBV4-1	NA	TRBJ2-7	CASSHAGGAYEQYF	TGCGCCAGCAGCCACGCCGGCGGGGCCTACGAGCAGTACTTC
NA	TRBV10-1	few	TRBJ2-7	CASSVPLRGSYEQYF	TGCGCCAGCAGTGTCCCCTTAAGGGGCTCCTACGAGCAGTACTTC
TRBD1	TRBV27	NA	TRBJ1-1	CASSSLDRGEAFF	TGTGCCAGCAGTTCGCTGGACAGGGGGGAAGCTTTCTTT
TRBD1	TRBV25-1	NA	TRBJ2-7	CASSEPQGYEQYF	TGTGCCAGCAGTGAACCACAGGGGTACGAGCAGTACTTC
NA	TRBV14	NA	TRBJ1-2	CASSQQGFYGYTF	TGTGCCAGCAGCCAACAGGGCTTTTATGGCTACACCTTC
NA	TRBV7-2	few	TRBJ2-7	CASSLGRSYEQYF	TGTGCCAGCAGCTTAGGCCGGTCCTACGAGCAGTACTTC
NA	TRBV11-2	NA	TRBJ2-5	CASSTRQQETQYF	TGTGCCAGCAGCACCCGACAGCAAGAGACCCAGTACTTC
NA	TRBV5-6	NA	TRBJ1-2	CASSLATVNYGYTF	TGTGCCAGCAGCTTGGCGACAGTAAACTATGGCTACACCTTC
TRBD1	TRBV5-6	NA	TRBJ2-5	CASSFRDSQETQYF	TGTGCCAGCAGCTTCCGGGACAGCCAAGAGACCCAGTACTTC
NA	TRBV4-1	NA	TRBJ2-7	CASSQEPETAYEQYF	TGCGCCAGCAGCCAAGAACCGGAGACAGCCTACGAGCAGTACTTC
TRBD2	TRBV7-2	NA	TRBJ2-1	CASSRGRERGNEQFF	TGTGCCAGCAGCCGGGGGAGGGAGAGGGGCAATGAGCAGTTCTTC
NA	TRBV5-1	NA	TRBJ2-1	CASSLAAGSYNEQFF	TGCGCCAGCAGCTTGGCGGCGGGTTCCTACAATGAGCAGTTCTTC
NA	TRBV5-1	NA	TRBJ2-7	CASSLGGGTYEQYF	TGCGCCAGCAGCTTGGGAGGCGGAACCTACGAGCAGTACTTC
NA	TRBV7-8	once	TRBJ2-7	CASSRSRAEGTYEQYF	TGTGCCAGCAGCCGCAGCCGGGCCGAGGGTACCTACGAGCAGTACTTC
TRBD1	TRBV4-3	NA	TRBJ2-3	CASSQESWTGAYTQYF	TGCGCCAGCAGCCAAGAATCGTGGACAGGGGCCTATACGCAGTATTTT
TRBD2	TRBV5-1	NA	TRBJ2-7	CASSEGLAGRYEQYF	TGCGCCAGCAGCGAGGGACTAGCGGGACGCTACGAGCAGTACTTC
TRBD2	TRBV7-2	NA	TRBJ2-3	CASSLEAGAGTDTQYF	TGTGCCAGCAGCTTAGAAGCGGGAGCCGGCACAGATACGCAGTATTTT
TRBD1	TRBV5-1	NA	TRBJ2-7	CASSLAGQGDEQYF	TGCGCCAGCAGCTTGGCCGGACAGGGGGACGAGCAGTACTTC
TRBD2	TRBV28	few	TRBJ2-1	CATSGTSYHEQFF	TGTGCCACCTCCGGGACTAGTTATCATGAGCAGTTCTTC
TRBD1	TRBV5-6	NA	TRBJ1-1	CASSLRRTGYTEAFF	TGTGCCAGCAGCTTGAGGAGGACAGGTTACACTGAAGCTTTCTTT
NA	TRBV29-1	few	TRBJ2-5	CSVYRDETQYF	TGCAGCGTTTACAGGGACGAGACCCAGTACTTC
NA	TRBV30	once	TRBJ2-7	CAWSPKGGYEQYF	TGTGCCTGGAGCCCCAAGGGGGGGTACGAGCAGTACTTC
NA	TRBV5-1	NA	TRBJ2-3	CASSKGGSTDTQYF	TGCGCCAGCAGTAAAGGCGGGAGCACAGATACGCAGTATTTT
NA	TRBV7-8	NA	TRBJ2-1	CASSLAEGSEQFF	TGTGCCAGCAGCTTAGCCGAGGGATCAGAGCAGTTCTTC
TRBD1	TRBV6-6	NA	TRBJ2-7	CASSPTGASYEQYF	TGTGCCAGCAGTCCGACAGGGGCTTCCTACGAGCAGTACTTC
NA	TRBV2	NA	TRBJ2-2	CASSPRRLGGGELFF	TGTGCCAGCAGTCCGCGCCGGCTAGGGGGCGGGGAGCTGTTTTTT
TRBD2	TRBV5-4	NA	TRBJ2-5	CASSLPSAGGMETQYF	TGTGCCAGCAGCTTGCCAAGTGCGGGAGGGATGGAGACCCAGTACTTC
TRBD1	TRBV11-2	NA	TRBJ2-3	CASSPDRNTDTQYF	TGTGCCAGCAGCCCGGACAGGAACACAGATACGCAGTATTTT
TRBD2	TRBV18	NA	TRBJ2-3	CASSPLAGGSTDTQYF	TGTGCCAGCTCACCACTAGCGGGAGGGAGCACAGATACGCAGTATTTT
NA	TRBV9	few	TRBJ1-1	CASSLGSSNTEAFF	TGTGCCAGCAGTCTAGGGAGTTCGAACACTGAAGCTTTCTTT
NA	TRBV29-1	few	TRBJ2-1	CSVLLAGNNEQFF	TGCAGCGTTCTTCTCGCGGGAAACAATGAGCAGTTCTTC
TRBD2	TRBV19	NA	TRBJ2-7	CASSGSGRFTEQYF	TGTGCCAGTAGTGGGAGCGGGAGATTCACCGAGCAGTACTTC
NA	TRBV4-3	NA	TRBJ2-1	CASSLGPSEYNEQFF	TGCGCCAGCAGCCTAGGACCTAGCGAGTACAATGAGCAGTTCTTC
TRBD1	TRBV7-2	few	TRBJ2-3	CASRGTGGADTQYF	TGTGCCAGCAGGGGGACAGGGGGCGCAGATACGCAGTATTTT
NA	TRBV6-1	NA	TRBJ1-3	CASSEGGGTIYF	TGTGCCAGCAGTGAAGGCGGGGGGACCATATATTTT
TRBD2	TRBV29-1	NA	TRBJ2-5	CSVHTGGLAGDGTQYF	TGCAGCGTGCACACGGGGGGACTAGCGGGTGACGGGACCCAGTACTTC
TRBD1	TRBV7-2	NA	TRBJ1-4	CASSPDRGGEKLFF	TGTGCCAGCAGCCCGGACAGGGGAGGGGAAAAACTGTTTTTT
NA	TRBV28	once	TRBJ2-7	CASSFWQGTHEQYF	TGTGCCAGCAGTTTCTGGCAGGGGACCCACGAGCAGTACTTC
TRBD2	TRBV13	NA	TRBJ2-1	CASSLGLAGGFGNNEQFF	TGTGCCAGCAGCTTAGGACTAGCGGGAGGTTTTGGGAACAATGAGCAGTTCTTC
TRBD1	TRBV4-3	NA	TRBJ2-3	CASSQSGTGVPDTQYF	TGCGCCAGCAGCCAATCGGGGACAGGGGTCCCAGATACGCAGTATTTT
NA	TRBV18	few	TRBJ1-2	CASSPPQGAYGYTF	TGTGCCAGCTCACCTCCACAGGGCGCCTATGGCTACACCTTC
NA	TRBV7-2	NA	TRBJ1-1	CASSLARRVNTEAFF	TGTGCCAGCAGCTTAGCCCGCCGGGTGAACACTGAAGCTTTCTTT
TRBD1	TRBV6-6	NA	TRBJ2-4	CASSTGQGAQNIQYF	TGTGCCAGCAGTACAGGACAGGGGGCACAAAACATTCAGTACTTC
NA	TRBV28	NA	TRBJ1-5	CASSPPLDFVSNQPQHF	TGTGCCAGCAGTCCCCCGCTAGACTTCGTGAGCAATCAGCCCCAGCATTTT
TRBD1	TRBV28	few	TRBJ1-5	CASSSRTGVAYSNQPQHF	TGTGCCAGCAGTTCAAGGACAGGGGTCGCCTATAGCAATCAGCCCCAGCATTTT
TRBD2	TRBV18	NA	TRBJ2-7	CASSPRAGSIGEQYF	TGTGCCAGCTCACCGCGAGCGGGATCTATCGGGGAGCAGTACTTC
NA	TRBV11-3	NA	TRBJ2-1	CASSLGASSYNEQFF	TGTGCCAGCAGCTTGGGGGCTAGTTCTTACAATGAGCAGTTCTTC
TRBD2	TRBV10-1	NA	TRBJ2-7	CASRSGRRSEQYF	TGCGCCAGCCGGAGCGGGAGACGGTCCGAGCAGTACTTC
TRBD2	TRBV28	NA	TRBJ2-3	CASSWSPSGTSTDTQYF	TGTGCCAGCAGTTGGTCCCCTAGCGGGACATCCACAGATACGCAGTATTTT
NA	TRBV5-4	NA	TRBJ2-7	CASSLAGAQSYEQYF	TGTGCCAGCAGCTTGGCAGGGGCCCAGTCCTACGAGCAGTACTTC
NA	TRBV20-1	NA	TRBJ1-3	CSSRSGNTIYF	TGCAGTTCCCGTTCTGGAAACACCATATATTTT